The next 27 T cell receptor beta chains were all read from a single sample in a study of T cells in Graves' hyperthyroidism and ophthalmopathy. Researchers took RNA transcripts and amplified the TCR beta CDR3 regions from them. The TCR CDR3 was amplified in a first-round RT-PCR using the HTBI primer set. TCRdb redid the calling of the multiplex PCR reads with MiXCR, one entry per CDR3 protein. This sample carries hundreds of thousands of distinct CDR3 sequences, around 20% of them seen once, and the ten largest clones take 16%. The source material was blood. All receptors come from a woman in her 50s with Graves' hyperthyroidism that later progressed to Graves' ophthalmopathy.

This clonotype has only a few counts. The chain has TRBV9 and TRBJ1-2; 8 bases line up with TRBD1. This CDR3 has 14 amino acids. CDR1 is SGDLS, CDR2 YYNGEE, per germline. V trimming: 4 bases; J trimming: 4 bases; junction bases outside the gene matches: 6. CDR3 bases: TGTGCCAGCAGCAAGATGACAGGGGCCTATGGCTACACCTTC. This sequence encodes CASSKMTGAYGYTF.

The gene calls are TRBV7-8 and TRBJ2-3; maybe TRBD1 (6 bases). This CDR3 contains 15 residues. V was shortened by 6 bases and J by 6 bases, with 19 bases between the two germline ends. Germline CDR1 SGHVS, CDR2 FQNEAQ. The CDR3 region is CASRVGRGKSDTQYF. DNA of the CDR3: TGTGCCAGCAGGGTGGGCAGGGGCAAGTCGGATACGCAGTATTTT.

This clonotype was observed a few times. The V gene is TRBV6-1, the J gene TRBJ1-4; the match to TRBD1 covers 9 bases. The CDR3 has 12 amino acids. Germline CDR1 reads MNHNS; CDR2 reads SASEGT. V lost 6 bases and J lost 8; bases outside the gene matches: 1. The CDR3 sequence is CASRQGAEKLFF. DNA of the CDR3: TGTGCCAGCAGACAGGGGGCCGAAAAACTGTTTTTT.

This clonotype was counted many times. The chain employs TRBV12-3 or TRBV12-4 and TRBJ2-5; possibly TRBD1 for D (6 bases). V was trimmed by 5 bases and J by 2 bases, leaving 15 bases between them. CDR3 length: 15 amino acids. The CDR3, as DNA: TGTGCCAGCAGTCCCCACCTCACAGGGCAAGAGACCCAGTACTTC. It translates to CASSPHLTGQETQYF.

This clonotype showed up many times. The chain has TRBV3-1 and TRBJ2-7, with 9 nucleotides matching TRBD1. The CDR3 spans 16 residues. CDR1 and CDR2 from the germline V gene are LGHDT and YNNKEL (reference sequence). V lost 4 bases and J lost 1; bases outside the gene matches: 8. The CDR3: CASSPAETGGSYEQYF. CDR3 DNA sequence: TGTGCCAGCAGCCCGGCGGAGACAGGGGGTTCCTACGAGCAGTACTTC.

In its sample, this clonotype was seen many times. The rearrangement links TRBV18 to TRBJ1-1, with D perhaps matching TRBD1 (5 bases). The CDR3 runs 16 residues. Deletions cut 3 bases from V and 0 bases from J, with 14 bases between. CDR1 is KGHSH and CDR2 is LQKENI in the germline V gene. The CDR3 is CASSPGDRVMNTEAFF. CDR3 nucleotides: TGTGCCAGCTCACCCGGAGACAGAGTTATGAACACTGAAGCTTTCTTT.

V is TRBV7-9 and J is TRBJ1-3; D perhaps matches TRBD1 (5 bases). Germline V gives CDR1 SEHNR, CDR2 FQNEAQ (reference sequence). The CDR3 has 18 amino acids. Trimming removed 1 base at V and 0 bases at J, with 16 bases between. The CDR3 protein is CASSLDSWGISSGNTIYF. The CDR3 DNA follows: TGTGCCAGCAGCTTAGACAGCTGGGGGATATCCTCTGGAAACACCATATATTTT.

This sequence joins TRBV19 and TRBJ1-1; 7 positions match TRBD1. V was pared by 11 bases and J by 3 bases, with 12 bases of the junction left unmatched. Germline V lookup: CDR1 LNHDA, CDR2 SQIVND (reference sequence). The CDR3 length is 14 residues. As DNA, the CDR3 is TGTGCCTCTACTCAGGGGGTCGGGTACACTGAAGCTTTCTTT. Protein sequence: CASTQGVGYTEAFF.

The chain has TRBV9 and TRBJ2-7; 8 positions agree with TRBD2. The CDR3 contains 15 residues. Losses at the gene ends were 4 bases for V and 6 bases for J; bases not matched to a gene: 12. The germline gives CDR1 SGDLS, CDR2 YYNGEE. CDR3 DNA sequence: TGTGCCAGCAGCCCCCTGGGACTAGATCGGAGCGAGCAGTACTTC. Amino acid sequence: CASSPLGLDRSEQYF. The entire variable domain, with the rest obtained from reference TRBV9 and TRBJ2-7, is as follows: DSGVTQTPKHLITATGQRVTLRCSPRSGDLSVYWYQQSLDQGLQFLIQYYNGEERAKGNILERFSAQQFPDLHSELNLSSLELGDSALYFCASSPLGLDRSEQYFGPGTRLTVT.

About this clonotype: Germline and junction disagree at one end, which may indicate a read error. This chain links TRBV20-1 with TRBJ2-1; no reliable D call. Germline CDR1 reads DFQATT; CDR2 reads SNEGSKA (reference sequence). The CDR3 runs to 13 residues. The CDR3 protein is CNASKVAHNEQFF. The DNA of the CDR3 is TGCAATGCTAGTAAAGTAGCCCACAATGAGCAGTTCTTC.

The chain uses TRBV6-2 or TRBV6-3 and TRBJ1-6, with D maybe TRBD1 (5 bases). Germline assignment: CDR1 MNHEY and CDR2 SVGEGT. V was cut by 0 bases and J by 8 bases, with 11 bases left in between. This CDR3 has 15 residues. The CDR3 DNA sequence: TGTGCCAGCAGTTACTCGACCAGGGTTGATTCACCCCTCCACTTT. Protein sequence: CASSYSTRVDSPLHF.

This clonotype was observed a handful of times. This sequence joins TRBV7-9 and TRBJ1-1, with TRBD1 as a possible D gene (5 bases). Germline-derived CDR1 and CDR2 are SEHNR and FQNEAQ (reference sequence). This CDR3 contains 19 residues. V lost 4 bases and J 3 bases, leaving 27 bases between the germline ends. CDR3 DNA: TGTGCCAGCAGCTACCCTACGACAGAGTCCGAAAGGCTGTACACTGAAGCTTTCTTT. Protein sequence: CASSYPTTESERLYTEAFF.

This chain connects TRBV11-2 to TRBJ2-1; a possible D gene is TRBD1 (6 bases). CDR1 SGHAT and CDR2 FQNNGV come from the germline V gene. The CDR3 sequence is 17 residues long. Trimming removed 1 base from V and 6 bases from J, with 19 bases in between. The CDR3 is CASSLGLLGGVGNEQFF. The CDR3 DNA reads as TGTGCCAGCAGCTTAGGGCTCTTAGGGGGTGTAGGCAATGAGCAGTTCTTC.

This clonotype was counted at least ten times. The chain combines TRBV7-3 with TRBJ1-1, with D hard to call. From germline, CDR1 is SGHTA and CDR2 FQGTGA. There are 14 residues in the CDR3. The V gene lost 4 bases and the J gene lost 1 base, with 10 bases spanning the gap. CDR3: CASSSDGKNTEAFF. The CDR3 bases are TGTGCCAGCAGCTCCGACGGGAAGAACACTGAAGCTTTCTTT. Together with reference TRBV7-3 and TRBJ1-1, the CDR3 gives the full variable domain: GAGVSQTPSNKVTEKGKYVELRCDPISGHTALYWYRQSLGQGPEFLIYFQGTGAADDSGLPNDRFFAVRPEGSVSTLKIQRTERGDSAVYLCASSSDGKNTEAFFGQGTRLTVV.

This clonotype was recorded at least ten times. The chain has TRBV20-1 and TRBJ2-1; perhaps TRBD2 as D (5 bases). This CDR3 comprises 17 residues. The germline V gene has CDR1 DFQATT and CDR2 SNEGSKA (reference sequence). V lost 0 bases, J lost 0 bases, and 15 bases lay in between. The CDR3 reads CSARDPLDTSSYNEQFF. The CDR3 coding sequence is TGCAGTGCTAGAGATCCCCTTGATACTAGCTCCTACAATGAGCAGTTCTTC.

This clonotype was detected a few times. This rearrangement joins TRBV5-8 to TRBJ1-2; D unclear. CDR3 length equals 13 residues. V lost 1 base, J lost 4 bases, and 8 bases lay in between. Germline V gene data show CDR1 as SGHTS and CDR2 as YDEGEE. As DNA, the CDR3 is TGTGCCAGCAGCTTGAGGCAGCCCTATGGCTACACCTTC. It encodes CASSLRQPYGYTF.

This clonotype has a handful of counts. This chain links TRBV24-1 with TRBJ2-2; perhaps TRBD2 as D (5 bases). There are 16 residues in the CDR3. Trimming stripped 3 bases from V and 1 base from J, with 11 bases between. Germline-derived CDR1 and CDR2 are KGHDR and SFDVKD. CDR3: CATSDPPGKNTGELFF. DNA for the CDR3: TGTGCCACCAGTGATCCGCCGGGGAAGAACACCGGGGAGCTGTTTTTT.

The chain combines TRBV24-1 with TRBJ2-5; 9 nucleotides line up with TRBD1. Germline-derived CDR1 and CDR2 are KGHDR and SFDVKD. Trimming took 2 bases from V and 2 from J; bases not matched to a gene: 5. CDR3 length: 16 residues. CDR3 nucleotide sequence: TGTGCCACCAGTGATTGGGGGACAGGGAGTCAAGAGACCCAGTACTTC. Translated: CATSDWGTGSQETQYF.

This clonotype has more than one count but fewer than ten. A read error may produce the germline difference seen at one junction end. The rearrangement uses TRBV7-6 and TRBJ2-3; 8 positions agree with TRBD2. The CDR3 is 15 residues long. Per germline, CDR1 SGHVS and CDR2 FNYEAQ. CDR3 protein: CSSSFGGLDTDTQYF. CDR3 DNA: TGTTCCAGCAGCTTTGGGGGACTAGACACAGATACGCAGTATTTT.

This clonotype was recorded at least ten times. The chain couples TRBV6-1 to TRBJ2-1; the match to TRBD1 covers 9 bases. V was clipped by 6 bases and J by 3 bases; unmatched bases: 12. The CDR3 consists of 17 residues. Germline V lookup: CDR1 MNHNS, CDR2 SASEGT. CDR3 protein: CASRLSLGTGSYNEQFF. In nucleotides, the CDR3 is TGTGCCAGCAGGCTGAGCCTCGGGACAGGGAGCTACAATGAGCAGTTCTTC.

The chain joins TRBV7-9 to TRBJ2-1; D assignment may be TRBD1 or TRBD2 (6 bases each). The length of the CDR3 is 11 residues. Trimming took off 6 bases at V and 9 bases at J, with 9 bases between the two ends. The germline V gene has CDR1 SEHNR and CDR2 FQNEAQ (reference sequence). The CDR3 DNA sequence: TGTGCCAGCAGACAGGGAGGTGAGCAGTTCTTC. As protein: CASRQGGEQFF. Drawing the rest from reference TRBV7-9 and TRBJ2-1, the complete variable domain is DTGVSQNPRHKITKRGQNVTFRCDPISEHNRLYWYRQTLGQGPEFLTYFQNEAQLEKSRLLSDRFSAERPKGSFSTLEIQRTEQGDSAMYLCASRQGGEQFFGPGTRLTVL.

The chain couples TRBV4-1 to TRBJ2-7; the match to TRBD2 covers 10 bases. The CDR3 is made up of 18 amino acids. Losses at the gene ends were 1 base for V and 4 bases for J; bases not matched to a gene: 13. CDR1 and CDR2 from the germline V gene are MGHRA and YSYEKL. CDR3 bases: TGCGCCAGCAGCCAAGTATTAACTAGCGGGACATTCCTATACGAGCAGTACTTC. Protein product: CASSQVLTSGTFLYEQYF.

This clonotype was seen more than once but under ten times. This chain uses TRBV20-1 with TRBJ2-5; TRBD2 agrees at 8 bases. The CDR3 consists of 17 residues. V was clipped by 4 bases and J by 1 base; unmatched bases: 14. Germline V gene data show CDR1 as DFQATT and CDR2 as SNEGSKA (reference sequence). As DNA, the CDR3 is TGCAGTGCTACATCCCCCCGGGGTAGCGGGGCCCAAGAGACCCAGTACTTC. Translated: CSATSPRGSGAQETQYF.

There are many counts of this clonotype. The J gene is TRBJ1-4, the V gene TRBV7-8; a possible D gene is TRBD1 (6 bases). V lost 7 bases and J 1 base, leaving 10 bases between the germline ends. Germline V CDR1 and CDR2: SGHVS, FQNEAQ. The CDR3 extends over 14 amino acids. The CDR3 here is CASKNRETNEKLFF. As DNA, the CDR3 is TGTGCCAGCAAAAACAGGGAAACTAATGAAAAACTGTTTTTT.

This sequence joins TRBV11-3 and TRBJ2-1, with a tentative D call TRBD1 (6 bases). This CDR3 spans 14 amino acids. Per the germline V gene, CDR1 is SGHNT and CDR2 is YENEEA. The ends were cut back, 5 bases at V and 6 bases at J, with 14 bases in the middle. CDR3 loop: CASSVSRGSNEQFF. The CDR3 DNA sequence: TGTGCCAGCAGCGTCTCCAGGGGTTCCAATGAGCAGTTCTTC.

This clonotype showed up many times. The gene calls are TRBV30 and TRBJ2-3, with 8 nucleotides matching TRBD1. The CDR3 is 13 amino acids. Germline-derived CDR1 and CDR2 are GTSNPN and SVGIG (reference sequence). With V trimmed by 6 bases and J by 4 bases, 6 bases remained unmatched. The CDR3: CACRQGSADTQYF. The CDR3 DNA is TGTGCCTGTCGACAGGGGAGCGCAGATACGCAGTATTTT.

Many counts were recorded for this clonotype. V usage is TRBV20-1 and J usage is TRBJ2-7; TRBD1 matches at 10 bases. V lost 3 bases, J lost 4 bases, and 6 bases stayed unmatched. The CDR3 contains 14 residues. Germline-derived CDR1 and CDR2 are DFQATT and SNEGSKA (reference sequence). The DNA of the CDR3 is TGCAGTGCTAGGCCGGGACAGGGGTGGTACGAGCAGTACTTC. Amino acids: CSARPGQGWYEQYF.